This TCR beta chain is from a study of cytomegalovirus exposure and HLA in healthy donors. Use of 60 Vbeta and 13 Jbeta primers characterized the PCR. Here immunoSEQ multiplex PCR was the method, and the copy in TCRdb shows in-frame clones only, minus some. The sample includes 150,000 to 200,000 clones, approximately 72% of them seen just once. This clone was observed once. This CDR3 comprises 17 residues. Germline V gives CDR1 KGHSH, CDR2 LQKENI. The germline V and J ends were trimmed by 3 bases and 2 bases, with 17 bases remaining between them. The chain has TRBV18 and TRBJ1-3, with D possibly matching TRBD1 (6 bases). Sequencing was carried out using PBMCs. This receptor was taken from a man aged 40-49 years in good health and CMV-seropositive. The CDR3 nucleotides read TGTGCCAGCTCACCTCGGAAAGGGGGAAGGGCTGGAAACACCATATATTTT. The encoded protein is CASSPRKGGRAGNTIYF.